Listed here are 27 T cell receptor beta chains from one sample, sequenced in a study of regulatory T cells in long-lasting Graves disease. Construction of TCR beta libraries relied on iRepertoire HTBI primers and on Arm-PCR targeting CDR3 regions. TCRdb independently ran MiXCR on the multiplex PCR reads; one entry per CDR3 protein. The data contain 550,000 or so distinct CDR3 sequences, about 11% of them singletons. Time point noted: newly diagnosed GD, antithyroid drugs for less than 3 months. RNA extracted from PBMCs served as the sequencing template. These data were also filed under a second study, of T cells in Graves' hyperthyroidism and ophthalmopathy.

Sequencing was performed on peripheral blood mononuclear cells (PBMCs), taken at new diagnosis, from a patient treated with antithyroid drugs. The source of these receptors is a woman aged 30 to 39 with Graves disease.

This clonotype was observed at least ten times. The rearrangement uses TRBV30 and TRBJ1-1, with 7 bases fitting TRBD1. V was clipped by 3 bases and J by 5 bases; unmatched bases: 6. Germline loops: CDR1 GTSNPN, CDR2 SVGIG (reference sequence). The CDR3 extends over 13 amino acids. The CDR3 bases are TGTGCCTGGAGCGTGGACAGGCGGACTGAAGCTTTCTTT. Translation: CAWSVDRRTEAFF. Variable domain in full (rest from reference TRBV30 and TRBJ1-1): SQTIHQWPATLVQPVGSPLSLECTVEGTSNPNLYWYRQAAGRGLQLLFYSVGIGQISSEVPQNLSASRPQDRQFILSSKKLLLSDSGFYLCAWSVDRRTEAFFGQGTRLTVV.

J is TRBJ2-1 and V is TRBV28, with 8 bases matching TRBD2. The CDR3 length is 14 residues. V gave up 6 bases and J gave up 4 bases; unmatched junction bases: 5. Per germline, CDR1 MDHEN and CDR2 SYDVKM. CDR3 nucleotides: TGTGCCAGCAGAACGACTAGCGCATACAATGAGCAGTTCTTC. Translation gives CASRTTSAYNEQFF.

This clonotype was recorded a few times. The chain links TRBV7-9 to TRBJ2-7, with 10 bases matching TRBD2. CDR3 length equals 13 residues. The trim removed 5 bases at V and 12 bases at J, leaving 10 bases unmatched. CDR1 is SEHNR and CDR2 is FQNEAQ in the germline V gene (reference sequence). The CDR3 DNA reads as TGTGCCAGCAGCCAGGTTCTAGCGGGAGTGAGGTACTTC. As protein: CASSQVLAGVRYF.

This clonotype has at least ten counts. A junction end diverges from the germline sequence, so it may reflect a read error. The chain uses TRBV5-1 and TRBJ2-2, with 13 bases fitting TRBD2. Germline CDR1 is SGHRS and CDR2 is YFSETQ. The CDR3 length is 15 residues. The CDR3 loop reads CASSLTSGRTGELFF. The CDR3 bases are TGTGCCAGCAGCTTGACTAGCGGGAGGACCGGGGAGCTGTTTTTT.

Points on this clonotype: This sequence may be a read error, since a much larger clone differs from it by one base. The chain recombines TRBV27 with TRBJ2-4; 7 bases fit TRBD2. The CDR3 totals 16 residues. In germline, CDR1 is MNHEY, CDR2 SMNVEV (reference sequence). The CDR3 region has the DNA TGTGCCAGCAGTAAGCGGGGTGCCCAGGCCAAAAACATTCAGCACTTC. Encoded protein: CASSKRGAQAKNIQHF.

This clonotype was detected many times. J is TRBJ2-7 and V is TRBV6-1, with D unclear. The germline gives CDR1 MNHNS, CDR2 SASEGT. Trimming cost V 1 base and J 1 base, with 8 bases left between them. This CDR3 comprises 14 residues. The CDR3 loop reads CASSEGHSSYEQYF. CDR3 DNA sequence: TGTGCCAGCAGTGAAGGACACTCGTCCTACGAGCAGTACTTC.

Many counts were recorded for this clonotype. V usage is TRBV2 and J usage is TRBJ1-5, with D unclear. Germline V CDR1 and CDR2: SNHLY, FYNNEI. The CDR3 contains 17 residues. The V and J ends lost 4 bases and 2 bases respectively, with 18 bases between them. CDR3 protein: CASSGGQSQARNQPQHF. CDR3 sequence (DNA): TGTGCCAGCAGTGGAGGTCAGTCTCAGGCTCGCAATCAGCCCCAGCATTTT.

The genes are TRBV20-1 and TRBJ2-5, with TRBD2 as a possible D gene (5 bases). The CDR3 sequence is 15 residues long. Per germline, CDR1 DFQATT and CDR2 SNEGSKA (reference sequence). V was clipped by 0 bases and J by 5 bases, with 16 bases between them. The CDR3 region is CSARDLTGSPETQYF. In nucleotides, the CDR3 is TGCAGTGCTAGAGATCTGACGGGAAGCCCGGAGACCCAGTACTTC.

This clonotype was detected ten times or more. The chain recombines TRBV28 with TRBJ2-7; TRBD2 matches at 7 bases. V gave up 6 bases and J gave up 4 bases; unmatched junction bases: 9. This CDR3 is built from 14 residues. Germline values: CDR1 MDHEN, CDR2 SYDVKM. The CDR3 DNA sequence: TGTGCCAGCAGGTTTACGTCGGGGGGATACGAGCAGTACTTC. Residues: CASRFTSGGYEQYF.

This clonotype was recorded a few times. The chain employs TRBV3-1 and TRBJ2-5; D perhaps matches TRBD2 (5 bases). Germline V gives CDR1 LGHDT, CDR2 YNNKEL (reference sequence). The CDR3 is made up of 14 amino acids. Between the trimmed V and J ends, which lost 2 bases and 7 bases, there was a span of 14 bases. The DNA for the CDR3 is TGTGCCAGCAGCCAACGGCGGTCAAGCGGGACCCAGTACTTC. Protein product: CASSQRRSSGTQYF.

This clonotype was seen at least ten times. The J gene is TRBJ1-1, the V gene TRBV20-1; 8 bases are a match to TRBD1. The CDR3 extends over 14 amino acids. Germline assignment: CDR1 DFQATT and CDR2 SNEGSKA (reference sequence). J gave up 0 bases and V 6 bases, and 6 bases lay outside the gene matches. The CDR3 spells CSAPDRGLNTEAFF. For the CDR3, the DNA is TGCAGTGCCCCCGACAGGGGCCTGAACACTGAAGCTTTCTTT.

This clonotype was seen repeatedly, ten times or more. The chain employs TRBV6-1 and TRBJ2-7, with 7 bases that match TRBD2. From germline, CDR1 is MNHNS and CDR2 SASEGT. This CDR3 comprises 13 residues. V dropped 7 bases and J dropped 0; count of bases not matched to a gene: 3. CDR3 DNA: TGTGCCAGCATGCTAGCGGTCTCCTACGAGCAGTACTTC. It translates to CASMLAVSYEQYF.

This clonotype was picked up a small number of times. The chain joins TRBV4-1 to TRBJ1-3; tentative D call: TRBD1 (5 bases). This CDR3 is 16 amino acids long. V lost 2 bases to trimming and J lost 0 bases, with 11 bases between them. The V gene's germline CDR1 is MGHRA and CDR2 YSYEKL. CDR3 coding DNA: TGCGCCAGCAGCCAACCGGGACGGAACTCTGGAAACACCATATATTTT. Its protein is CASSQPGRNSGNTIYF.

This clonotype was found many times. This sequence joins TRBV7-8 and TRBJ2-5, with 10 bases lining up with TRBD1. The CDR3 has 14 residues. The V gene's germline CDR1 is SGHVS and CDR2 FQNEAQ. V gave up 6 bases and J gave up 6 bases; unmatched junction bases: 7. Here the CDR3 DNA reads TGTGCCAGCAGACTCCGGGACAGGGGACAGACCCAGTACTTC. It specifies CASRLRDRGQTQYF.

This clonotype has a count of ten or more. The chain employs TRBV3-1 and TRBJ1-5; no clear D. V shed 0 bases and J shed 1 base, with 7 bases lying between them. The CDR3 covers 15 residues. The germline CDR1 and CDR2 sequences are LGHDT and YNNKEL (reference sequence). In nucleotides, the CDR3 is TGTGCCAGCAGCCAAGATCTTTACAGCAATCAGCCCCAGCATTTT. The encoded protein is CASSQDLYSNQPQHF.

In this sample, this clonotype turned up many times. The rearrangement uses TRBV27 and TRBJ2-3, with TRBD2 matching 9 bases. Germline values: CDR1 MNHEY, CDR2 SMNVEV (reference sequence). The CDR3 is 18 residues long. V gave up 5 bases and J gave up 4 bases; unmatched junction bases: 16. The CDR3 loop is CASSPFFAGGRVADTQYF. CDR3 nucleotide sequence: TGTGCCAGCAGTCCCTTCTTCGCTGGCGGGAGGGTTGCAGATACGCAGTATTTT.

This clonotype occurred many times. The chain uses TRBV12-3 or TRBV12-4 and TRBJ1-2; D might be TRBD1 (6 bases). The CDR3 has 15 residues. V lost 6 bases and J lost 0, with 14 bases in between. CDR3 DNA: TGTGCCAGCAGCCGGGGGGCAGCCACTAACTATGGCTACACCTTC. Protein sequence: CASSRGAATNYGYTF.

This rearrangement joins TRBV2 to TRBJ2-3; D unclear. Germline V gene sequence: CDR1 SNHLY, CDR2 FYNNEI. The CDR3 sequence is 12 residues long. V dropped 6 bases and J dropped 5 bases, with 9 bases sitting between them. This CDR3 reads CASRVGLDTQYF. The CDR3 DNA follows: TGTGCCAGCAGAGTGGGTCTAGATACGCAGTATTTT. Using reference TRBV2 and TRBJ2-3 for the parts outside the CDR3, the full variable domain is EPEVTQTPSHQVTQMGQEVILRCVPISNHLYFYWYRQILGQKVEFLVSFYNNEISEKSEIFDDQFSVERPDGSNFTLKIRSTKLEDSAMYFCASRVGLDTQYFGPGTRLTVL.

The chain recombines TRBV19 with TRBJ1-2; D perhaps matches TRBD1 (5 bases). This CDR3 is 14 amino acids long. Germline-derived CDR1 and CDR2 are LNHDA and SQIVND (reference sequence). V was shortened by 5 bases and J by 8 bases, with 18 bases between the two germline ends. CDR3 bases: TGTGCCAGTAGTGCGGCCGGGACGAGGTACGGCTACACCTTC. This encodes CASSAAGTRYGYTF.

This clonotype was picked up many times. V and J are TRBV24-1 and TRBJ2-2, with D unclear. The CDR3 length is 14 residues. Germline loops: CDR1 KGHDR, CDR2 SFDVKD. V lost 4 bases and J 6 bases, leaving 11 bases between the germline ends. DNA of the CDR3: TGTGCCACCAGTGACCCTTTTTGGCCCGGGGAGCTGTTTTTT. This translates into CATSDPFWPGELFF.

This clonotype was found a few times. The chain has TRBV6-2 or TRBV6-3 and TRBJ1-5, with 7 nucleotides matching TRBD1. The CDR3 consists of 17 residues. Germline CDR1 reads MNHEY; CDR2 reads SVGEGT. Germline trimming cut 5 bases from V and 0 bases from J; bases unmatched to any gene: 10. The CDR3 sequence: CASSVTGTVYSNQPQHF. The CDR3 DNA reads TGTGCCAGCAGTGTCACCGGGACAGTTTATAGCAATCAGCCCCAGCATTTT.

The table lists this clonotype with a few counts. V is TRBV20-1 and J is TRBJ2-1; 11 nucleotides align to TRBD2. This CDR3 comprises 14 residues. The junction had 3 bases not matched to a gene; V was cut back by 4 bases and J by 4 bases. The V gene's germline CDR1 is DFQATT and CDR2 SNEGSKA (reference sequence). DNA for the CDR3: TGCAGTGCTAAGCTAGCGGGAGGTTACAATGAGCAGTTCTTC. Amino acid sequence: CSAKLAGGYNEQFF.

This clonotype occurred many times. The chain is built from TRBV27 and TRBJ2-7; 12 nucleotides match TRBD2. Germline V gene sequence: CDR1 MNHEY, CDR2 SMNVEV (reference sequence). V gave up 2 bases and J gave up 4 bases; unmatched junction bases: 6. This CDR3 region has 16 residues. The CDR3 DNA reads TGTGCCAGCAGTTTACTAGCGGGAGGGCCTGGTTACGAGCAGTACTTC. Protein: CASSLLAGGPGYEQYF.

Note on this clonotype: It may be a read error: a sequence one base away is much more abundant. Without the conserved terminal phenylalanine or tryptophan, this CDR3 likely stems from a read error. The rearrangement joins TRBV6-4 to TRBJ2-7; 8 nucleotides align to TRBD2. Germline CDR1 and CDR2: MRHNA and SNTAGT. V trimming: 5 bases; J trimming: 4 bases; junction bases outside the gene matches: 4. The CDR3 has 13 amino acids. Here the CDR3 reads CASSWAGGYEQYS. The CDR3, as DNA: TGTGCCAGCAGTTGGGCGGGAGGTTACGAGCAGTACTCC.

This rearrangement joins TRBV13 to TRBJ1-2, with 9 positions matching TRBD1. This CDR3 spans 16 amino acids. The V gene end was trimmed by 0 bases and the J gene end by 7 bases; junction bases not matched to a gene: 9. The germline V gene has CDR1 PRHDT and CDR2 FYEKMQ (reference sequence). CDR3 residues: CASSLGPPGTGLGYTF. CDR3 coding DNA: TGTGCCAGCAGCTTAGGCCCCCCCGGGACAGGGCTTGGCTACACCTTC. Based on the CDR3 plus reference TRBV13 and TRBJ1-2, the full variable domain is AAGVIQSPRHLIKEKRETATLKCYPIPRHDTVYWYQQGPGQDPQFLISFYEKMQSDKGSIPDRFSAQQFSDYHSELNMSSLELGDSALYFCASSLGPPGTGLGYTFGSGTRLTVV.

The rearrangement links TRBV13 to TRBJ2-7; D uncertain. This CDR3 comprises 14 residues. Germline CDR1 PRHDT, CDR2 FYEKMQ (reference sequence). V was pared by 5 bases and J by 4 bases, with 15 bases between. CDR3 sequence (DNA): TGTGCCAGCAGCGGGCGGACCGAAAATTACGAGCAGTACTTC. Amino acid sequence: CASSGRTENYEQYF.

This clonotype turned up a few times. V gene TRBV9 combines with J gene TRBJ2-1; TRBD2 matches 10 bases. CDR1 SGDLS and CDR2 YYNGEE come from the germline V gene. The J segment lost 0 bases and the V segment lost 3 bases, leaving 3 bases of the junction unmatched. The CDR3 is 16 residues long. CDR3 coding DNA: TGTGCCAGCAGCGGTTCTAGCGGGAGCTCCTACAATGAGCAGTTCTTC. Residues: CASSGSSGSSYNEQFF.